The 9 T cell receptor beta chains in this list originate from one sample, sequenced in a study of shared T cell receptors in the human thymus. Profiled with immunoSEQ multiplex PCR; TCRdb holds only in-frame clones, not every one. This sample has approximately 400,000 clones, with 95% found just once. Sequenced material: thymocytes. The receptors were gathered from a human donor.

This sequence joins TRBV5-1 and TRBJ2-1; TRBD2 matches at 9 bases. Germline CDR1 and CDR2: SGHRS and YFSETQ. The CDR3 covers 17 residues. J was trimmed by 1 base and V by 1 base; bases with no gene match: 6. For the CDR3, the DNA is TGCGCCAGCAGCTTGACCCATAGCGGGAGTTCCTACAATGAGCAGTTCTTC. Translating it yields CASSLTHSGSSYNEQFF.

For this clone: This CDR3 is also generated by other DNA sequences in the sample. This chain joins TRBV2 and TRBJ1-2; 12 nucleotides align to TRBD1. CDR1 is SNHLY and CDR2 is FYNNEI in the germline V gene. Trimming took 5 bases from V and 8 from J; bases not matched to a gene: 9. There are 15 residues in the CDR3. The CDR3 protein is CASSRRDRGRGGYTF. CDR3 DNA: TGTGCCAGCAGTAGAAGGGACAGGGGGCGCGGGGGCTACACCTTC. The full variable domain, rest sourced from reference TRBV2 and TRBJ1-2, is EPEVTQTPSHQVTQMGQEVILRCVPISNHLYFYWYRQILGQKVEFLVSFYNNEISEKSEIFDDQFSVERPDGSNFTLKIRSTKLEDSAMYFCASSRRDRGRGGYTFGSGTRLTVV.

CDR3 DNA sequence: TGTGCCAGCAGTTTTTCTCGGGAGCAGTTCTTC. Translating gives CASSFSREQFF. This chain joins TRBV28 and TRBJ2-1, with D unresolved. Germline loops: CDR1 MDHEN, CDR2 SYDVKM. V dropped 3 bases and J dropped 10 bases, with 7 bases sitting between them. The CDR3 loop spans 11 amino acids.

The rearrangement joins TRBV29-1 to TRBJ2-1; perhaps TRBD1 as D (6 bases). Looked up from germline, CDR1 is SQVTM and CDR2 is ANQGSEA. The CDR3 has 13 residues. V lost 3 bases, J lost 5 bases, and 11 bases lay in between. The DNA for the CDR3 is TGCAGCGTTGACGGGACATCAGACAATGAGCAGTTCTTC. It translates to CSVDGTSDNEQFF.

V usage is TRBV7-9 and J usage is TRBJ1-2; D not certain. Germline CDR1 reads SEHNR; CDR2 reads FQNEAQ (reference sequence). The CDR3 contains 11 residues. V shed 2 bases and J shed 7 bases, with 5 bases lying between them. The CDR3: CASSLSVGYTF. CDR3 DNA sequence: TGTGCCAGCAGCTTAAGTGTTGGCTACACCTTC.

The chain has TRBV27 and TRBJ2-5, with 8 bases aligning to TRBD2. Per germline, CDR1 MNHEY and CDR2 SMNVEV (reference sequence). Germline trimming cut 4 bases from V and 5 bases from J; bases unmatched to any gene: 6. CDR3 length equals 14 residues. The CDR3 protein is CASSSSGPEETQYF. CDR3 nucleotides: TGTGCCAGCAGTTCTAGCGGGCCGGAGGAGACCCAGTACTTC.

V and J are TRBV4-1 and TRBJ2-5; no definite D call. CDR3 length equals 14 residues. V was pared by 0 bases and J by 2 bases, with 7 bases between. From germline, CDR1 is MGHRA and CDR2 YSYEKL. The CDR3 coding sequence is TGCGCCAGCAGCCAAGATTCCGGGCAAGAGACCCAGTACTTC. This sequence encodes CASSQDSGQETQYF.

This chain links TRBV9 with TRBJ2-7; 7 nucleotides agree with TRBD1. In germline, CDR1 is SGDLS, CDR2 YYNGEE. V lost 2 bases and J lost 0; bases outside the gene matches: 5. There are 15 residues in the CDR3. CDR3: CASSVDRVSSYEQYF. Here the CDR3 DNA reads TGTGCCAGCAGCGTCGACAGGGTCAGCTCCTACGAGCAGTACTTC.

The genes are TRBV28 and TRBJ2-6, with D hard to call. The CDR3 extends over 16 amino acids. Trimming cost V 7 bases and J 2 bases, with 15 bases left between them. Germline V gene lookup returns CDR1 MDHEN and CDR2 SYDVKM. The CDR3 spells CASTELLATGANVLTF. The CDR3 DNA reads as TGTGCCAGCACCGAATTACTGGCAACTGGGGCCAACGTCCTGACTTTC.